A single sample gave rise to the 25 T cell receptor beta chains below, sequenced in a study of T cells in Graves' hyperthyroidism and ophthalmopathy. It was RNA transcripts that yielded the amplified TCR beta CDR3 regions. During a first-round RT-PCR of the TCR CDR3, the HTBI primer set was used. TCRdb redid the calling of the multiplex PCR reads with MiXCR, one entry per CDR3 protein. The sample yields about 360,000 distinct CDR3 sequences, about a fifth seen once. Sequenced material: blood. Every receptor here comes from a woman aged 18-29 years with Graves' hyperthyroidism.

This clonotype was picked up many times. CDR3 protein: CASSGLGNRRPQHF. CDR3 nucleotide sequence: TGTGCCAGCAGTGGTTTGGGGAATCGCCGACCCCAGCATTTT. The gene calls are TRBV2 and TRBJ1-5; no definite D call. V was pared by 4 bases and J by 10 bases, with 17 bases between. The germline V gene encodes CDR1 SNHLY and CDR2 FYNNEI. The CDR3 covers 14 residues.

The gene calls are TRBV6-5 and TRBJ2-2; 7 nucleotides line up with TRBD1. The CDR3 length is 14 residues. V was clipped by 2 bases and J by 4 bases; unmatched bases: 1. The V gene's germline CDR1 is MNHEY and CDR2 SVGAGI. The CDR3 DNA is TGTGCCAGCAGTTACGGACAGGTCACCGGGGAGCTGTTTTTT. This encodes CASSYGQVTGELFF.

Many counts were recorded for this clonotype. The chain combines TRBV4-1 with TRBJ1-2; 8 nucleotides agree with TRBD1. Looked up from germline, CDR1 is MGHRA and CDR2 is YSYEKL. J lost 8 bases, V lost 4 bases, and 6 bases had no gene match. The CDR3 contains 13 residues. The CDR3 protein is CASSRDRGGGYTF. The DNA for the CDR3 is TGCGCCAGCAGCCGAGACAGGGGAGGCGGCTACACCTTC.

The chain uses TRBV20-1 and TRBJ1-2; D unresolved. CDR3 size: 14 residues. Germline loops: CDR1 DFQATT, CDR2 SNEGSKA (reference sequence). V was pared by 1 base and J by 3 bases, with 12 bases between. CDR3 protein: CSARGIDTYYGYTF. CDR3 sequence (DNA): TGCAGTGCTAGAGGTATCGACACTTACTATGGCTACACCTTC.

The V gene is TRBV12-3 or TRBV12-4, the J gene TRBJ2-7; 7 positions agree with TRBD1. The CDR3 contains 13 residues. V lost 4 bases and J lost 6; bases outside the gene matches: 6. The CDR3 reads CASSSRQGSEQYF. The CDR3 nucleotides are TGTGCCAGCAGTTCCCGACAGGGTAGCGAGCAGTACTTC.

The sample holds many counts of this clonotype. The rearrangement uses TRBV11-1 and TRBJ1-1; unclear D gene. Germline lookup yields CDR1 SGHAT and CDR2 FQDESV (reference sequence). The CDR3 spans 16 residues. The V end was cut by 3 bases, the J end by 10 bases, with 24 bases between. The CDR3 sequence: CASSLNGAGRQVRAFF. In DNA, the CDR3 is TGTGCCAGCAGCTTGAACGGCGCCGGAAGACAAGTACGAGCTTTCTTT.

The table lists this clonotype with many counts. In DNA, the CDR3 is TGTGCCAGCAGTCCAACCCCGGTACAGACCTCTGGAAACACCATATATTTT. Translated: CASSPTPVQTSGNTIYF. The chain links TRBV27 to TRBJ1-3; D is ambiguous. The CDR3 is made up of 17 amino acids. Per the germline V gene, CDR1 is MNHEY and CDR2 is SMNVEV (reference sequence). Trimming removed 5 bases from V and 0 bases from J, with 17 bases in between.

This clonotype appeared many times. The chain has TRBV7-9 and TRBJ1-2; D not resolved. Germline lookup yields CDR1 SEHNR and CDR2 FQNEAQ (reference sequence). V was clipped by 5 bases and J by 7 bases, with 20 bases between them. The CDR3 sequence is 15 residues long. In DNA, the CDR3 is TGTGCCAGCAGCATACACGGCGCTCGGGCGCGTGGCTACACCTTC. Translated, it gives CASSIHGARARGYTF.

This clonotype was observed at least ten times. The chain joins TRBV6-1 to TRBJ1-1, with a tentative D call TRBD1 (6 bases). CDR1 is MNHNS and CDR2 is SASEGT in the germline V gene. With 6 bases removed from V and 8 bases from J, the gap between germline ends came to 19 bases. The CDR3 covers 14 residues. CDR3 sequence: CASRARQASVEAFF. As DNA, the CDR3 is TGTGCCAGCAGAGCCAGACAGGCGTCCGTGGAAGCTTTCTTT.

This sequence joins TRBV9 and TRBJ1-1; 8 nucleotides line up with TRBD1. Per the germline V gene, CDR1 is SGDLS and CDR2 is YYNGEE. J was trimmed by 4 bases and V by 3 bases; bases with no gene match: 2. The CDR3 extends over 13 amino acids. Written as DNA, the CDR3 is TGTGCCAGCAGCGCCGGACAGGGCACTGAAGCTTTCTTT. Translation gives CASSAGQGTEAFF.

The chain employs TRBV27 and TRBJ1-2; D not resolved. The germline V and J ends were trimmed by 6 bases and 4 bases, with 9 bases remaining between them. CDR3 length: 12 residues. Per germline, CDR1 MNHEY and CDR2 SMNVEV (reference sequence). The CDR3 protein is CASRGRLYGYTF. CDR3 nucleotide sequence: TGTGCCAGCAGGGGCAGGCTCTATGGCTACACCTTC.

This clonotype was seen many times. V is TRBV6-5 and J is TRBJ1-2; D might be TRBD1 (5 bases). Per germline, CDR1 MNHEY and CDR2 SVGAGI. The CDR3 has 15 amino acids. V shed 6 bases and J shed 4 bases, with 18 bases lying between them. As DNA, the CDR3 is TGTGCCAGCAGGGGGGTGGAGGGGAGGGGCTATGGCTACACCTTC. Amino acids: CASRGVEGRGYGYTF.

This clonotype was detected ten times or more. The chain has TRBV15 and TRBJ1-2; TRBD1 matches at 12 bases. Germline assignment: CDR1 LNHNV and CDR2 YYDKDF (reference sequence). Trimming at V came to 2 bases and at J to 0 bases, leaving 10 bases not matched to a gene. This CDR3 region has 19 residues. Here the CDR3 DNA reads TGTGCCACCAGCAGACATCGAAGGGACAGGGGGCGGACTAACTATGGCTACACCTTC. This translates into CATSRHRRDRGRTNYGYTF. Full variable domain (missing parts from reference TRBV15 and TRBJ1-2): DAMVIQNPRYQVTQFGKPVTLSCSQTLNHNVMYWYQQKSSQAPKLLFHYYDKDFNNEADTPDNFQSRRPNTSFCFLDIRSPGLGDTAMYLCATSRHRRDRGRTNYGYTFGSGTRLTVV.

This clonotype appeared many times. The genes are TRBV12-3 or TRBV12-4 and TRBJ2-7, with a tentative D call TRBD2 (6 bases). The CDR3 contains 17 residues. With 6 bases removed from V and 0 bases from J, the gap between germline ends came to 21 bases. The CDR3 region has the DNA TGTGCCAGCAGCCCACCCCTTGCTAGCGACTACTCCTACGAGCAGTACTTC. Translated: CASSPPLASDYSYEQYF.

In its sample, this clonotype was seen many times. This rearrangement joins TRBV11-2 to TRBJ1-1, with D maybe TRBD1 (6 bases). The germline V gene has CDR1 SGHAT and CDR2 FQNNGV. V lost 5 bases and J 5 bases, leaving 21 bases between the germline ends. The CDR3 extends over 16 amino acids. The CDR3 region is CASSHWVRGVRTEAFF. The CDR3 coding sequence is TGTGCCAGCAGCCACTGGGTCAGGGGCGTTCGGACTGAAGCTTTCTTT.

This clonotype was observed at least ten times. V and J are TRBV12-5 and TRBJ1-1, with a tentative D call TRBD1 (5 bases). This CDR3 is built from 16 residues. Germline values: CDR1 LGHNT, CDR2 FRNRAP. With 2 bases removed from V and 3 bases from J, the gap between germline ends came to 16 bases. CDR3 nucleotide sequence: TGTGCTAGTGGTTTGAAAGTGGGGGGGGTACACACTGAAGCTTTCTTT. Residues: CASGLKVGGVHTEAFF.

The sample holds many counts of this clonotype. The genes are TRBV6-5 and TRBJ2-5, with D tentatively TRBD1 (5 bases). Trimming took off 7 bases at V and 2 bases at J, with 11 bases between the two ends. Germline V gives CDR1 MNHEY, CDR2 SVGAGI. This CDR3 contains 13 residues. CDR3 nucleotides: TGTGCCAGCACCACGACAGTACAAGAGACCCAGTACTTC. Amino acid sequence: CASTTTVQETQYF.

This clonotype was found many times. V gene TRBV20-1 combines with J gene TRBJ2-7; 12 positions match TRBD2. Unmatched junction bases numbered 4, after V lost 1 base and J lost 0 bases. The germline gives CDR1 DFQATT, CDR2 SNEGSKA (reference sequence). The CDR3 spans 16 residues. In nucleotides, the CDR3 is TGCAGTGCTAGAGTCCTAGCGGGGGGGAGCTCCTACGAGCAGTACTTC. Protein product: CSARVLAGGSSYEQYF.

In this sample, this clonotype turned up a few times. A single base separates this from a much larger clone, so it may be a read error. This rearrangement joins TRBV9 to TRBJ1-1; tentative D call: TRBD1 (5 bases). The germline CDR1 and CDR2 sequences are SGDLS and YYNGEE. This CDR3 is 13 amino acids long. The CDR3 region is CASSADQGTEACF. The DNA for the CDR3 is TGTGCCAGCAGCGCAGATCAGGGCACTGAAGCTTGCTTT.

This clonotype has at least ten counts. The rearrangement joins TRBV6-1 to TRBJ2-2, with D possibly being TRBD1 or TRBD2 (5 bases each). CDR1 and CDR2 (germline): MNHNS, SASEGT. The CDR3 runs to 15 residues. V lost 5 bases to trimming and J lost 3 bases, with 13 bases between them. CDR3 in DNA: TGTGCCAGCAGTCCCCCAGGGACCGACACCGGGGAGCTGTTTTTT. This encodes CASSPPGTDTGELFF.

At least ten counts were recorded for this clonotype. This chain's CDR3 is CSVGQYSNQPQHF. The CDR3 DNA reads TGCAGTGTGGGGCAATATAGCAATCAGCCCCAGCATTTT. The J gene is TRBJ1-5, the V gene TRBV20-1, with D perhaps matching TRBD1 (5 bases). There are 13 residues in the CDR3. V dropped 7 bases and J dropped 0 bases, with 10 bases sitting between them. Germline CDR1 DFQATT, CDR2 SNEGSKA (reference sequence).

The sample holds many counts of this clonotype. The V gene is TRBV15, the J gene TRBJ1-1; D gene uncertain. Deletions cut 0 bases from V and 2 bases from J, with 13 bases between. The CDR3 is 16 residues long. Germline CDR1 and CDR2: LNHNV and YYDKDF (reference sequence). As DNA, the CDR3 is TGTGCCACCAGCAGAGAAAGGCTCCGAATTAACACTGAAGCTTTCTTT. Protein product: CATSRERLRINTEAFF.

This chain links TRBV28 with TRBJ1-1, with TRBD1 matching over 7 bases. V was pared by 5 bases and J by 2 bases, with 8 bases of the junction left unmatched. Germline values: CDR1 MDHEN, CDR2 SYDVKM. The CDR3 runs 15 residues. CDR3 DNA: TGTGCCAGCAGTGGGATGGGACAGCAAAACACTGAAGCTTTCTTT. This encodes CASSGMGQQNTEAFF.

This clonotype appeared many times. The rearrangement joins TRBV12-3 or TRBV12-4 to TRBJ2-7; 7 bases align to TRBD1. Trimming removed 1 base from V and 2 bases from J; junction bases left unmatched: 11. The CDR3 is made up of 17 amino acids. The CDR3 bases are TGTGCCAGCAGTTTAGTCCCCTCCTACAGGGGAGCCTACGAGCAGTACTTC. It encodes CASSLVPSYRGAYEQYF.

The table lists this clonotype with many counts. The rearrangement uses TRBV20-1 and TRBJ2-7; the D is unclear. CDR3 length equals 11 residues. The V and J ends lost 1 base and 3 bases respectively, with 4 bases between them. Germline V gives CDR1 DFQATT, CDR2 SNEGSKA (reference sequence). The CDR3 nucleotides read TGCAGTGCTAGAGGTTTCTACGAGCAGTACTTC. The encoded protein is CSARGFYEQYF.